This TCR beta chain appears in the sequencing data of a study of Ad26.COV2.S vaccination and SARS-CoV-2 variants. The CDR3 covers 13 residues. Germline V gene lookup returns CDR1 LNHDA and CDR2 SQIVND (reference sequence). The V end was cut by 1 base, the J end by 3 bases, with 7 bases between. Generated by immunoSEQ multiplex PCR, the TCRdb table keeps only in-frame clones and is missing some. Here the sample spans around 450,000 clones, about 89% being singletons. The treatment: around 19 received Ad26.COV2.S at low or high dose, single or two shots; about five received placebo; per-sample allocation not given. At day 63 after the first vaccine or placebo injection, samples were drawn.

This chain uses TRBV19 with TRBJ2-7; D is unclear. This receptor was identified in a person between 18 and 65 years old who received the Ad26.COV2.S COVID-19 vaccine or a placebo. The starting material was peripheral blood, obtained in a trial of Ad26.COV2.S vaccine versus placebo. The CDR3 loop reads CASSIGLVYEQYF. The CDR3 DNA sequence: TGTGCCAGTAGTATAGGTCTCGTCTACGAGCAGTACTTC.